At least ten counts were recorded for the clone carrying this T cell receptor beta chain. The antigen is not known. Amplification of TCR beta CDR3 regions used RNA transcripts. In the first round, RT-PCR was carried out with HTBI primers, and a multiplex PCR formed the second round. TCRdb ran MiXCR on the multiplex PCR reads and lists one entry per CDR3 protein. Of roughly 480,000 distinct CDR3 sequences listed, about an eighth are singletons. The germline V gene encodes CDR1 DFQATT and CDR2 SNEGSKA (reference sequence). This CDR3 spans 15 amino acids. The V gene end was trimmed by 0 bases and the J gene end by 4 bases; junction bases not matched to a gene: 8. The sample originates from a study of Graves' ophthalmopathy and Graves' hyperthyroidism. Study-wide findings and caveats: A majority of expanded thyroid clonotypes exceeding 0.001 frequency were likewise present in blood.

The authors used Ficoll-Paque density gradient centrifugation to separate PBMCs. The input was about 10 ml of fresh peripheral blood. This receptor was taken from a woman in her 30s with Graves' ophthalmopathy. The chain recombines TRBV20-1 with TRBJ2-7; 8 nucleotides align to TRBD2. Sequenced material: blood. This chain's CDR3 is CSAREISGIRYEQYF. In DNA, the CDR3 is TGCAGTGCTAGAGAGATTAGCGGGATTCGGTACGAGCAGTACTTC.